The 4 T cell receptor beta chains given below trace back to one sample, sequenced in a study of blood T cell repertoires in COVID-19. The table came from immunoSEQ multiplex PCR; TCRdb's copy has only in-frame clones and leaves some out. Of roughly 330,000 clones detected, around 87% appear once; the ten largest clones hold approximately 5.3%. Sequenced sample: PBMCs or T cells enriched from blood (not recorded which). The source is a woman aged 25 to 39 who had recovered from COVID-19.

The chain has TRBV2 and TRBJ1-3; TRBD1 might be the D (6 bases). The CDR3 covers 16 residues. V lost 0 bases, J lost 0 bases, and 9 bases lay in between. Germline V gene data show CDR1 as SNHLY and CDR2 as FYNNEI. The CDR3 sequence is CASSEAGAPSGNTIYF. The CDR3 nucleotides are TGTGCCAGCAGTGAAGCGGGGGCCCCCTCTGGAAACACCATATATTTT.

This chain connects TRBV27 to TRBJ1-2; 9 bases are a match to TRBD1. The CDR3 consists of 12 residues. Germline loops: CDR1 MNHEY, CDR2 SMNVEV (reference sequence). Trimming took 8 bases from V and 8 from J; bases not matched to a gene: 6. CDR3 sequence (DNA): TGTGCCAGCGGGGACAGGGAGGAGGGCTACACCTTC. It encodes CASGDREEGYTF.

The chain recombines TRBV5-8 with TRBJ2-3; D might be TRBD2 (5 bases). Trimming removed 6 bases from V and 3 bases from J, with 17 bases in between. The CDR3 is 15 amino acids. Germline V gene data show CDR1 as SGHTS and CDR2 as YDEGEE. The CDR3 DNA reads as TGTGCCAGCATCGAGGGCAAGGTGTTAACAGATACGCAGTATTTT. It yields the protein CASIEGKVLTDTQYF.

This chain uses TRBV7-8 with TRBJ2-1; tentatively, D is TRBD2 (5 bases). Germline-derived CDR1 and CDR2 are SGHVS and FQNEAQ. This CDR3 region has 14 residues. Between the trimmed V and J ends, which lost 6 bases and 7 bases, there was a span of 16 bases. DNA for the CDR3: TGTGCCAGCAGTTCCCGGGCCTCGGGGAATGAGCAGTTCTTC. It encodes CASSSRASGNEQFF.